These 9 T cell receptor beta chains were all obtained from the same sample, sequenced in a study of blood T cell repertoires in COVID-19. Method: immunoSEQ multiplex PCR; TCRdb's copy keeps in-frame clones and lacks some. Of some 270,000 clones in the sample, about 84% were seen once. Material for sequencing was peripheral blood. The source of these receptors is a woman of 80 years or more with COVID-19, enrolled during active disease.

The chain uses TRBV3-1 (or the pseudogene TRBV3-2) and TRBJ1-5, with 7 nucleotides matching TRBD1. Germline V CDR1 and CDR2: LGHDT, YNNKEL (reference sequence). The CDR3 is 16 residues long. The V gene end was trimmed by 5 bases and the J gene end by 2 bases; junction bases not matched to a gene: 9. The chain's CDR3 is CASSSGGQWGNQPQHF. As DNA, the CDR3 is TGTGCCAGCAGCTCTGGGGGACAGTGGGGCAATCAGCCCCAGCATTTT.

The gene calls are TRBV7-9 and TRBJ1-2; D possibly corresponds to TRBD1 (5 bases). The CDR3 is 13 residues long. The V and J ends lost 7 bases and 5 bases respectively, with 14 bases between them. Germline values: CDR1 SEHNR, CDR2 FQNEAQ (reference sequence). This chain's CDR3 is CASTFDSFYGYTF. The CDR3 nucleotides are TGTGCCAGCACCTTCGACAGCTTTTATGGCTACACCTTC.

V usage is TRBV15 and J usage is TRBJ1-5; D is undetermined. Trimming left V 5 bases short and J 3 bases short, with 11 bases between. CDR1 and CDR2 from the germline V gene are LNHNV and YYDKDF (reference sequence). The CDR3 runs 14 residues. CDR3 sequence (DNA): TGTGCCACCAGCCCGGCCCTAGTCAATCAGCCCCAGCATTTT. Translating it yields CATSPALVNQPQHF.

V and J are TRBV18 and TRBJ1-1; 8 bases are a match to TRBD1. Germline CDR1 and CDR2: KGHSH and LQKENI. Trimming at V came to 2 bases and at J to 7 bases, leaving 9 bases not matched to a gene. There are 15 residues in the CDR3. The CDR3 sequence is CASSPSRQGIGEAFF. CDR3 DNA sequence: TGTGCCAGCTCACCAAGTCGACAGGGGATAGGTGAAGCTTTCTTT.

The CDR3 nucleotides read TGTGCCTGGAGTGGCCAGGCAACTAATGAAAAACTGTTTTTT. Its protein product is CAWSGQATNEKLFF. The genes are TRBV30 and TRBJ1-4; D unresolved. The CDR3 is made up of 14 amino acids. Trimming stripped 1 base from V and 0 bases from J, with 6 bases between. CDR1 GTSNPN and CDR2 SVGIG come from the germline V gene (reference sequence).

This sequence joins TRBV7-2 and TRBJ2-5; D remains unclear. Germline V gene lookup returns CDR1 SGHTA and CDR2 FQGNSA. With 1 base removed from V and 1 base from J, the gap between germline ends came to 7 bases. CDR3 length equals 14 residues. The CDR3 sequence is CASSLGRSQETQYF. The CDR3 DNA reads as TGTGCCAGCAGCTTAGGGCGGTCCCAAGAGACCCAGTACTTC.

V and J are TRBV10-3 and TRBJ1-1; 8 positions agree with TRBD1. The CDR3 contains 14 residues. The junction had 2 bases not matched to a gene; V was cut back by 0 bases and J by 5 bases. In germline, CDR1 is ENHRY, CDR2 SYGVKD. The CDR3 loop reads CAISESYRGTEAFF. The CDR3 DNA follows: TGTGCCATCAGTGAGTCATACAGGGGGACTGAAGCTTTCTTT.

In this sample, this clone turned up once. Other DNA sequences in this specimen translate into the identical CDR3. The rearrangement joins TRBV12-3 or TRBV12-4 to TRBJ1-1; 8 bases are shared with TRBD1. Unmatched junction bases numbered 5, after V lost 6 bases and J lost 5 bases. The CDR3 is 13 amino acids. The CDR3 here is CASSLGQGTEAFF. As DNA, the CDR3 is TGTGCCAGCAGCCTTGGACAGGGAACTGAAGCTTTCTTT.

The chain joins TRBV5-4 to TRBJ1-6, with 10 bases identical to TRBD1. Trimming removed 0 bases from V and 0 bases from J; junction bases left unmatched: 9. Germline values: CDR1 SGHNT, CDR2 YYREEE (reference sequence). This CDR3 contains 20 residues. The CDR3 sequence: CASSLGPGQGVSSYNSPLHF. Here the CDR3 DNA reads TGTGCCAGCAGCTTGGGACCAGGACAGGGGGTTAGCTCCTATAATTCACCCCTCCACTTT. The complete variable domain, with remaining parts taken from reference TRBV5-4 and TRBJ1-6, reads ETGVTQSPTHLIKTRGQQVTLRCSSQSGHNTVSWYQQALGQGPQFIFQYYREEENGRGNFPPRFSGLQFPNYSSELNVNALELDDSALYLCASSLGPGQGVSSYNSPLHFGNGTRLTVT.